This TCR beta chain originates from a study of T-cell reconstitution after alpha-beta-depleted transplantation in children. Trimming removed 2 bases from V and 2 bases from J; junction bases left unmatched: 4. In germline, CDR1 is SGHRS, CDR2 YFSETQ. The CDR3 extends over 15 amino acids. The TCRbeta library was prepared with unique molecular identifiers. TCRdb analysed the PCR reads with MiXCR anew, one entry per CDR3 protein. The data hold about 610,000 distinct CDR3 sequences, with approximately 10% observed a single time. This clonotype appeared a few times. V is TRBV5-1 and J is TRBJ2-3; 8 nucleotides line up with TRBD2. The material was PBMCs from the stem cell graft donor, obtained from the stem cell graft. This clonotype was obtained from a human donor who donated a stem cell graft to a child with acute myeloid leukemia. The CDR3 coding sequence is TGCGCCAGCAGCTTTGCGGGAGGATCCACAGATACGCAGTATTTT. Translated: CASSFAGGSTDTQYF.